This entry features one T cell receptor beta chain sequence. No antigen is known for it. UMI-labeled 5' RACE TRB cDNA libraries were prepared from the cells. Reprocessing the 5' RACE reads, TCRdb reports a single entry for every CDR3 protein and omits DNA. The sample features some 67,000 distinct CDR3 sequences, with about 1.5% in its top ten. The CDR3 is made up of 14 amino acids. Germline V gene sequence: CDR1 PRHDT, CDR2 FYEKMQ (reference sequence). The data were taken from a study of CXCR3-negative and CXCR3-positive naive CD8 T cells. Study findings and constraints: The study found comparably high diversity in both naive subsets and much lower diversity in memory CD8+ cells. Similar TRBV-TRBJ gene usage was seen in naive CXCR3-negative and CXCR3-positive cells, but not in memory cells.

This receptor was identified in a human donor in good health. Some clones in this sample may be carry-over from other donors' samples. Source material: naive CXCR3- CD8+ T cells from blood. Subset defined: CD45RO-CCR7+CD27+CD95- naive CD8+ T cells lacking CXCR3 (TNR3-). The chain is built from TRBV13 and TRBJ1-1; TCRdb selects TRBD1, and the lack of DNA leaves this call unchecked. The chain's CDR3 is CASSLEGENTEAFF.